A single sample is the source of the 17 T cell receptor beta chains below, sequenced in a study of T-cell memory formation after mild COVID-19. Each CDR3 protein is one row after TCRdb ran MiXCR on the 5' RACE reads. This sample yields about 360,000 distinct CDR3 sequences, of which 13% are seen a single time; roughly a fifth belongs to the top ten. The sample was PBMCs or a T cell subset sorted from them (not recorded which). The receptor source for this set is a man younger than 35 who had mild COVID-19 (a few samples of this study predate the infection). Cell type and time point are not known.

The chain is built from TRBV5-1 and TRBJ2-1; 14 positions agree with TRBD2. J gave up 6 bases and V 4 bases, and 3 bases lay outside the gene matches. Germline CDR1 is SGHRS and CDR2 is YFSETQ. The CDR3 runs 15 residues. CDR3 sequence (DNA): TGCGCCAGCAGCAAGGGACTAGCGGGGGTCAATGAGCAGTTCTTC. As protein: CASSKGLAGVNEQFF. Full variable domain (rest looked up from reference TRBV5-1 and TRBJ2-1): KAGVTQTPRYLIKTRGQQVTLSCSPISGHRSVSWYQQTPGQGLQFLFEYFSETQRNKGNFPGRFSGRQFSNSRSEMNVSTLELGDSALYLCASSKGLAGVNEQFFGPGTRLTVL.

There are a few counts of this clonotype. The rearrangement joins TRBV9 to TRBJ2-3; possible D gene TRBD1, 5 bases. The germline V and J ends were trimmed by 2 bases and 2 bases, with 9 bases remaining between them. Germline V gene lookup returns CDR1 SGDLS and CDR2 YYNGEE. The CDR3 loop spans 14 amino acids. CDR3: CASSVVGLTDTQYF. The CDR3 coding sequence is TGTGCCAGCAGCGTGGTGGGGCTCACAGATACGCAGTATTTT. Using reference TRBV9 and TRBJ2-3 for the parts outside the CDR3, the full variable domain is DSGVTQTPKHLITATGQRVTLRCSPRSGDLSVYWYQQSLDQGLQFLIQYYNGEERAKGNILERFSAQQFPDLHSELNLSSLELGDSALYFCASSVVGLTDTQYFGPGTRLTVL.

The V gene is TRBV7-2, the J gene TRBJ2-7; a possible D gene is TRBD1 (7 bases). CDR3 length equals 14 residues. Trimming removed 5 bases at V and 6 bases at J, with 17 bases between. Germline CDR1 and CDR2: SGHTA and FQGNSA. CDR3 region: CASSLRQGGGEQYF. The CDR3 DNA reads TGTGCCAGCAGCCTCCGACAGGGAGGAGGCGAGCAGTACTTC.

The V and J genes are TRBV7-2 and TRBJ2-7; D is unresolved. V shed 1 base and J shed 5 bases, with 12 bases lying between them. The CDR3 loop spans 14 amino acids. CDR1 and CDR2 from the germline V gene are SGHTA and FQGNSA. CDR3 amino acids: CASSLEVGRDEQYV. The CDR3 DNA sequence: TGTGCCAGCAGCTTAGAAGTGGGTAGAGACGAGCAGTACGTC.

The rearrangement links TRBV12-3 or TRBV12-4 to TRBJ2-7; perhaps TRBD2 as D (5 bases). The CDR3 sequence is 15 residues long. With 7 bases removed from V and 3 bases from J, the gap between germline ends came to 19 bases. The CDR3 sequence is CASTRVGGESYEQYF. The CDR3 DNA reads TGTGCCAGCACCCGGGTCGGAGGAGAGAGCTACGAGCAGTACTTC.

This clonotype has at least ten counts. V and J are TRBV28 and TRBJ2-3, with 8 nucleotides matching TRBD1. J lost 4 bases, V lost 8 bases, and 11 bases had no gene match. The germline V gene has CDR1 MDHEN and CDR2 SYDVKM. This CDR3 is built from 15 residues. CDR3 coding DNA: TGTGCCAGCCTGGCGGACAGGGAAATGCCAGATACGCAGTATTTT. Encoded protein: CASLADREMPDTQYF.

V is TRBV10-3 and J is TRBJ2-7, with TRBD1 as a possible D gene (6 bases). V lost 2 bases and J 0 bases, leaving 8 bases between the germline ends. Looked up from germline, CDR1 is ENHRY and CDR2 is SYGVKD. The CDR3 runs 14 residues. The CDR3 region is CAISETGSSYEQYF. Here the CDR3 DNA reads TGTGCCATCAGTGAGACAGGGAGCTCCTACGAGCAGTACTTC.

This chain uses TRBV5-1 with TRBJ2-2; 12 bases fit TRBD2. Germline V lookup: CDR1 SGHRS, CDR2 YFSETQ. The CDR3 spans 16 residues. Trimming removed 4 bases from V and 4 bases from J; junction bases left unmatched: 5. The CDR3, as DNA: TGCGCCAGCAGCCTAAGGACTAGCGGGATCACCGGGGAGCTGTTTTTT. It translates to CASSLRTSGITGELFF.

This clonotype was picked up a small number of times. V and J are TRBV7-8 and TRBJ2-7, with D perhaps TRBD1 (6 bases). Germline V gene data show CDR1 as SGHVS and CDR2 as FQNEAQ. Trimming took off 3 bases at V and 2 bases at J, with 17 bases between the two ends. The CDR3 is 16 residues long. CDR3 region: CASSFPVGTGTYEQYF. The CDR3 region has the DNA TGTGCCAGCAGCTTCCCGGTCGGTACAGGGACCTACGAGCAGTACTTC.

The table lists this clonotype with a few counts. The V gene is TRBV9, the J gene TRBJ1-5; 7 positions agree with TRBD1. V lost 4 bases and J lost 5; bases outside the gene matches: 9. Looked up from germline, CDR1 is SGDLS and CDR2 is YYNGEE. The CDR3 sequence is 15 residues long. The CDR3 nucleotides are TGTGCCAGCAGCCCAGGGGGGAGCGAGGATCAGCCCCAGCATTTT. Protein: CASSPGGSEDQPQHF.

This clonotype was seen at least ten times. CDR3 in DNA: TGTGCCAGCAGGCCACAGGGCCCACTACTACACTACGAGCAGTACTTC. It yields the protein CASRPQGPLLHYEQYF. The chain uses TRBV6-5 and TRBJ2-7, with D perhaps matching TRBD1 (6 bases). The germline gives CDR1 MNHEY, CDR2 SVGAGI. The length of the CDR3 is 16 residues. The V end was cut by 6 bases, the J end by 3 bases, with 21 bases between.

This sequence joins TRBV12-3 or TRBV12-4 and TRBJ2-7, with D perhaps given as TRBD1 or TRBD2 (7 bases each). V was pared by 5 bases and J by 6 bases, with 14 bases between. The CDR3 contains 13 residues. CDR3 residues: CASSSGTEGEQYF. The CDR3 coding sequence is TGTGCCAGCAGTAGCGGGACAGAGGGCGAGCAGTACTTC.

This chain joins TRBV4-3 and TRBJ2-1; 10 bases are shared with TRBD2. Germline trimming cut 4 bases from V and 6 bases from J; bases unmatched to any gene: 6. Germline assignment: CDR1 LGHNA and CDR2 YSLEER. CDR3 length: 15 residues. Written as DNA, the CDR3 is TGCGCCAGCAGCCGGGGGCTAGCGGGGGTCAATGAGCAGTTCTTC. Protein: CASSRGLAGVNEQFF.

This clonotype has a handful of counts. This chain links TRBV5-6 with TRBJ1-1; D gene ambiguous. Germline V gene sequence: CDR1 SGHDT, CDR2 YYEEEE. The germline V and J ends were trimmed by 4 bases and 1 base, with 8 bases remaining between them. The CDR3 extends over 13 amino acids. CDR3 loop: CASSRRQNTEAFF. The CDR3 DNA reads TGTGCCAGCAGCAGAAGACAGAACACTGAAGCTTTCTTT. Filled out from reference TRBV5-6 and TRBJ1-1, the complete variable domain reads DAGVTQSPTHLIKTRGQQVTLRCSPKSGHDTVSWYQQALGQGPQFIFQYYEEEERQRGNFPDRFSGHQFPNYSSELNVNALLLGDSALYLCASSRRQNTEAFFGQGTRLTVV.

The rearrangement joins TRBV30 to TRBJ1-3; TRBD1 matches 8 bases. The V segment lost 5 bases and the J segment 0 bases; nucleotides outside the gene matches: 9. Germline CDR1 reads GTSNPN; CDR2 reads SVGIG (reference sequence). The CDR3 has 16 amino acids. DNA for the CDR3: TGTGCCTGGTTACGACAGGGGTACTCCTCTGGAAACACCATATATTTT. Protein sequence: CAWLRQGYSSGNTIYF.

The rearrangement links TRBV12-3 or TRBV12-4 to TRBJ2-2, with 10 bases fitting TRBD2. V gave up 4 bases and J gave up 7 bases; unmatched junction bases: 6. There are 15 residues in the CDR3. The CDR3 is CASSSSGGAVGELFF. CDR3 in DNA: TGTGCCAGCAGTTCGAGCGGGGGGGCCGTCGGGGAGCTGTTTTTT.

The table lists this clonotype with a few counts. The rearrangement joins TRBV9 to TRBJ2-5, with a weak D call TRBD2 (5 bases). CDR3 length: 14 amino acids. V was cut by 4 bases and J by 3 bases, with 13 bases left in between. The germline V gene encodes CDR1 SGDLS and CDR2 YYNGEE. Written as DNA, the CDR3 is TGTGCCAGCAGCTCAAGAGGAGGAGAAGAGACCCAGTACTTC. Translating gives CASSSRGGEETQYF.